The 7 T cell receptor beta chains given below trace back to one sample, sequenced in a study of blood T cell repertoires in COVID-19. Using immunoSEQ multiplex PCR, the repertoire was profiled, and TCRdb retains in-frame clones only, with some absent. The sample gives 300,000 to 350,000 clones, just under 90% of which show up once; over 9% is in the top ten. The specimen was PBMCs or T cells enriched from blood (not recorded which). Every receptor here comes from a woman in her thirties who had recovered from COVID-19.

This chain uses TRBV5-4 with TRBJ1-4; D not resolved. Germline V gene lookup returns CDR1 SGHNT and CDR2 YYREEE (reference sequence). V was cut by 7 bases and J by 0 bases, with 7 bases left in between. The CDR3 consists of 13 residues. The CDR3 bases are TGTGCCAGCGGGAGTGCAACTAATGAAAAACTGTTTTTT. As protein: CASGSATNEKLFF.

This clone occurred a few times. The CDR3 region has the DNA TGTGCCAGCAGCCAGTGGGACAGCACTGAAGCTTTCTTT. This translates into CASSQWDSTEAFF. J is TRBJ1-1 and V is TRBV14, with TRBD1 identical over 7 bases. The trim removed 3 bases at V and 4 bases at J, leaving 2 bases unmatched. The CDR3 extends over 13 amino acids. Germline V gives CDR1 SGHDN, CDR2 FVKESK.

This sequence joins TRBV11-2 and TRBJ1-2; the D is unclear. This CDR3 contains 15 residues. V lost 7 bases to trimming and J lost 4 bases, with 19 bases between them. The germline V gene encodes CDR1 SGHAT and CDR2 FQNNGV. CDR3 nucleotides: TGTGCCAGCACTAAAACGTATGCAGGAGGCTATGGCTACACCTTC. Translated, it gives CASTKTYAGGYGYTF.

The chain combines TRBV5-1 with TRBJ2-3; perhaps TRBD1 as D (5 bases). This CDR3 contains 14 residues. CDR1 is SGHRS and CDR2 is YFSETQ in the germline V gene. V was pared by 4 bases and J by 3 bases, with 12 bases between. CDR3 sequence: CASSRDRVTDTQYF. For the CDR3, the DNA is TGCGCCAGCAGCCGCGACAGAGTTACAGATACGCAGTATTTT.

The chain uses TRBV5-1 and TRBJ2-5, with TRBD2 as a possible D gene (6 bases). The germline CDR1 and CDR2 sequences are SGHRS and YFSETQ. Between the trimmed V and J ends, which lost 0 bases and 8 bases, there was a span of 26 bases. CDR3 size: 18 residues. The CDR3 DNA reads as TGCGCCAGCAGCTTGGTCGGGGGACTCCCATCTTTGCTATCCACCCAGTACTTC. Encoded protein: CASSLVGGLPSLLSTQYF.

The chain recombines TRBV5-6 with TRBJ2-5; weak D call: TRBD2 (7 bases). There are 16 residues in the CDR3. The ends were cut back, 1 base at V and 4 bases at J, with 17 bases in the middle. Per germline, CDR1 SGHDT and CDR2 YYEEEE. The CDR3 DNA reads TGTGCCAGCAGCTTGAGGGGGAGGGCCGGGAGAGAGACCCAGTACTTC. Translating gives CASSLRGRAGRETQYF.

The chain couples TRBV9 to TRBJ2-7, with unresolved D. With 4 bases removed from V and 2 bases from J, the gap between germline ends came to 10 bases. The CDR3 extends over 13 amino acids. Germline CDR1 reads SGDLS; CDR2 reads YYNGEE. This CDR3 reads CASSIESAYEQYF. The CDR3 bases are TGTGCCAGCAGCATAGAGTCAGCCTACGAGCAGTACTTC. The whole variable domain, filled in from reference TRBV9 and TRBJ2-7, reads DSGVTQTPKHLITATGQRVTLRCSPRSGDLSVYWYQQSLDQGLQFLIQYYNGEERAKGNILERFSAQQFPDLHSELNLSSLELGDSALYFCASSIESAYEQYFGPGTRLTVT.